A selection of T cell receptor beta chains follows, all from one sample in a study of cytomegalovirus exposure and HLA in healthy donors. Measured with immunoSEQ multiplex PCR; TCRdb has only the in-frame clones, and not every one. In the table there are approximately 160,000 clones, more than 70% of which are singletons. Sequenced material: PBMCs. The source of these receptors is a male donor in good health and CMV-seronegative. CDR3s include the opening cysteine and the closing phenylalanine or tryptophan. The order of the fields is J gene, clone size, D gene, V gene, CDR3 protein, CDR3 DNA. A D gene is named only where the DNA matches it firmly. Clone size is shown for a subset of rows, as once, few, many or a class of expanded clone.

j_call: TRBJ2-1; clone_size: few; d_call: .; v_call: TRBV5-1; cdr3_aa: CASSFPSNEQFF; cdr3_nt: TGCGCCAGCAGCTTCCCCTCCAATGAGCAGTTCTTC
j_call: TRBJ2-2; clone_size: .; d_call: TRBD1; v_call: TRBV7-2; cdr3_aa: CASSPRTGSPYTGELFF; cdr3_nt: TGTGCCAGCAGCCCCCGGACAGGGAGTCCCTACACCGGGGAGCTGTTTTTT
j_call: TRBJ1-6; clone_size: .; d_call: .; v_call: TRBV5-1; cdr3_aa: CASSWDNNSPLHF; cdr3_nt: TGCGCCAGCAGCTGGGACAATAATTCACCCCTCCACTTT
j_call: TRBJ2-3; clone_size: .; d_call: .; v_call: TRBV7-9; cdr3_aa: CASSWNSLADTQYF; cdr3_nt: TGTGCCAGCAGCTGGAACAGTTTGGCAGATACGCAGTATTTT
j_call: TRBJ2-3; clone_size: .; d_call: .; v_call: TRBV6-4; cdr3_aa: CASSDSSANTDTQYF; cdr3_nt: TGTGCCAGCAGTGACTCCAGCGCTAACACAGATACGCAGTATTTT
j_call: TRBJ2-5; clone_size: few; d_call: TRBD2; v_call: TRBV6-1; cdr3_aa: CASSKLAGGQETQYF; cdr3_nt: TGTGCCAGCAGCAAGCTAGCGGGGGGGCAAGAGACCCAGTACTTC
j_call: TRBJ2-3; clone_size: .; d_call: TRBD2; v_call: TRBV6-1; cdr3_aa: CASSEAGGKVSTDTQYF; cdr3_nt: TGTGCCAGCAGTGAAGCCGGGGGGAAGGTGAGCACAGATACGCAGTATTTT
j_call: TRBJ2-3; clone_size: .; d_call: TRBD2; v_call: TRBV18; cdr3_aa: CASSSGTSVGTQYF; cdr3_nt: TGTGCCAGCTCGTCCGGGACTAGCGTAGGTACGCAGTATTTT
j_call: TRBJ2-6; clone_size: few; d_call: TRBD1; v_call: TRBV7-2; cdr3_aa: CASSLAGTGGAGANVLTF; cdr3_nt: TGTGCCAGCAGCTTAGCGGGGACAGGGGGCGCTGGGGCCAACGTCCTGACTTTC
j_call: TRBJ2-7; clone_size: .; d_call: TRBD2; v_call: TRBV4-2; cdr3_aa: CASSQSGNSYEQYF; cdr3_nt: TGTGCCAGCAGCCAGAGCGGGAACTCCTACGAGCAGTACTTC
j_call: TRBJ2-1; clone_size: .; d_call: .; v_call: TRBV7-3; cdr3_aa: CASSPNPSGLEYNEQFF; cdr3_nt: TGTGCCAGCAGCCCCAACCCCTCGGGACTCGAGTACAATGAGCAGTTCTTC
j_call: TRBJ2-3; clone_size: once; d_call: TRBD2; v_call: TRBV4-2; cdr3_aa: CASSQGGTSGVGDTQYF; cdr3_nt: TGTGCCAGCAGCCAAGGAGGGACTAGCGGGGTGGGAGATACGCAGTATTTT
j_call: TRBJ1-6; clone_size: .; d_call: .; v_call: TRBV18; cdr3_aa: CASSPRGGWGNSPLHF; cdr3_nt: TGTGCCAGCTCACCACGTGGGGGGTGGGGTAATTCACCCCTCCACTTT
j_call: TRBJ2-1; clone_size: few; d_call: TRBD2; v_call: TRBV28; cdr3_aa: CASSPNGGLAGINEQFF; cdr3_nt: TGTGCCAGCAGTCCCAATGGCGGACTAGCGGGGATCAATGAGCAGTTCTTC
j_call: TRBJ1-4; clone_size: .; d_call: TRBD1; v_call: TRBV23-1; cdr3_aa: CASTPYSDRSTNEKLFF; cdr3_nt: TGCGCCAGCACCCCATATTCGGACAGGTCAACTAATGAAAAACTGTTTTTT
j_call: TRBJ1-5; clone_size: .; d_call: .; v_call: TRBV5-6; cdr3_aa: CASSFRGGNQPQHF; cdr3_nt: TGTGCCAGCAGCTTCCGGGGTGGCAATCAGCCCCAGCATTTT
j_call: TRBJ2-1; clone_size: .; d_call: .; v_call: TRBV28; cdr3_aa: CASSDSYRNEQFF; cdr3_nt: TGTGCCAGCAGTGACAGCTACAGGAATGAGCAGTTCTTC
j_call: TRBJ2-4; clone_size: .; d_call: TRBD1; v_call: TRBV6-6; cdr3_aa: CASRLRQGGNIQYF; cdr3_nt: TGTGCCAGCAGACTGCGACAGGGGGGAAACATTCAGTACTTC
j_call: TRBJ2-2; clone_size: .; d_call: TRBD1; v_call: TRBV4-1; cdr3_aa: CASSPGQGAAGLFF; cdr3_nt: TGCGCCAGCAGCCCCGGACAGGGGGCGGCTGGGCTGTTTTTT
j_call: TRBJ2-3; clone_size: few; d_call: TRBD2; v_call: TRBV6-5; cdr3_aa: CASSYRGGIDTQYF; cdr3_nt: TGTGCCAGTTCCTATCGGGGGGGAATAGATACGCAGTATTTT
j_call: TRBJ1-6; clone_size: .; d_call: .; v_call: TRBV9; cdr3_aa: CATGGEVSPLHF; cdr3_nt: TGTGCCACGGGGGGAGAGGTTTCACCCCTCCACTTT
j_call: TRBJ2-2; clone_size: .; d_call: TRBD2; v_call: TRBV6-5; cdr3_aa: CASKKAGGNTGELFF; cdr3_nt: TGTGCCAGCAAAAAAGCGGGAGGCAACACCGGGGAGCTGTTTTTT
j_call: TRBJ1-6; clone_size: .; d_call: TRBD1; v_call: TRBV7-9; cdr3_aa: CASSWTGQNSPLHF; cdr3_nt: TGTGCCAGCAGCTGGACAGGGCAAAATTCACCCCTCCACTTT
j_call: TRBJ2-7; clone_size: .; d_call: .; v_call: TRBV2; cdr3_aa: CASSEAAKINEQYF; cdr3_nt: TGTGCCAGCAGTGAAGCGGCCAAAATAAACGAGCAGTACTTC
j_call: TRBJ2-3; clone_size: .; d_call: TRBD2; v_call: TRBV6-5; cdr3_aa: CASGLAGITDTQYF; cdr3_nt: TGTGCCAGCGGATTAGCGGGGATCACAGATACGCAGTATTTT
j_call: TRBJ1-1; clone_size: .; d_call: TRBD1; v_call: TRBV5-5; cdr3_aa: CASSSLAWTGMNTEAFF; cdr3_nt: TGTGCCAGCAGCTCATTAGCTTGGACAGGGATGAACACTGAAGCTTTCTTT
j_call: TRBJ2-5; clone_size: .; d_call: .; v_call: TRBV21-1; cdr3_aa: CASSKDRERKETQYF; cdr3_nt: TGTGCCAGCAGCAAAGACAGGGAAAGGAAAGAGACCCAGTACTTC
j_call: TRBJ2-2; clone_size: .; d_call: .; v_call: TRBV7-3; cdr3_aa: CASSPYAGRPNTGELFF; cdr3_nt: TGTGCCAGCAGCCCATATGCGGGACGCCCGAACACCGGGGAGCTGTTTTTT
j_call: TRBJ1-6; clone_size: .; d_call: .; v_call: TRBV5-1; cdr3_aa: CASTPGQKDSPLHF; cdr3_nt: TGCGCCAGCACTCCGGGACAAAAGGATTCACCCCTCCACTTT
j_call: TRBJ2-7; clone_size: .; d_call: .; v_call: TRBV6-6; cdr3_aa: CASDGYYEQYF; cdr3_nt: TGTGCCAGCGACGGGTACTACGAGCAGTACTTC
j_call: TRBJ1-4; clone_size: .; d_call: .; v_call: TRBV6-5; cdr3_aa: CASSDYRRANEKLFF; cdr3_nt: TGTGCCAGCAGTGACTACAGGAGAGCTAATGAAAAACTGTTTTTT
j_call: TRBJ2-5; clone_size: few; d_call: TRBD2; v_call: TRBV4-1; cdr3_aa: CASSRLAENQETQYF; cdr3_nt: TGCGCCAGCAGCCGACTAGCAGAAAACCAAGAGACCCAGTACTTC
j_call: TRBJ2-3; clone_size: .; d_call: .; v_call: TRBV6-5; cdr3_aa: CASSHNRATDTQYF; cdr3_nt: TGTGCCAGCAGCCACAACAGGGCCACAGATACGCAGTATTTT
j_call: TRBJ1-4; clone_size: few; d_call: .; v_call: TRBV6-1; cdr3_aa: CASSEYPGQPLAHF; cdr3_nt: TGTGCCAGCAGTGAATATCCAGGACAGCCGCTAGCCCATTTT
j_call: TRBJ2-3; clone_size: .; d_call: .; v_call: TRBV4-3; cdr3_aa: CASSQGQGDTQYF; cdr3_nt: TGCGCCAGCAGCCAGGGCCAGGGGGATACGCAGTATTTT
j_call: TRBJ2-1; clone_size: .; d_call: .; v_call: TRBV21-1; cdr3_aa: CASSTRTSGRGYNEQFF; cdr3_nt: TGTGCCAGCAGCACCAGGACTAGCGGGAGGGGGTACAATGAGCAGTTCTTC
j_call: TRBJ2-1; clone_size: .; d_call: TRBD2; v_call: TRBV12-5; cdr3_aa: CASGWGASGSYEQFF; cdr3_nt: TGTGCTAGTGGTTGGGGGGCTAGCGGGAGTTATGAGCAGTTCTTC
j_call: TRBJ1-2; clone_size: .; d_call: .; v_call: TRBV5-1; cdr3_aa: CASSLDRNGYTF; cdr3_nt: TGCGCCAGCAGCCTGGACAGAAATGGCTACACCTTC
j_call: TRBJ2-5; clone_size: .; d_call: .; v_call: TRBV6-5; cdr3_aa: CASSYSTGVQETQYF; cdr3_nt: TGTGCCAGCAGTTACTCGACTGGCGTCCAAGAGACCCAGTACTTC
j_call: TRBJ2-1; clone_size: .; d_call: TRBD2; v_call: TRBV4-1; cdr3_aa: CASSQDPSGRREQFF; cdr3_nt: TGCGCCAGCAGCCAAGATCCTAGCGGGAGACGGGAGCAGTTCTTC
j_call: TRBJ1-1; clone_size: few; d_call: TRBD1; v_call: TRBV12-5; cdr3_aa: CASGTGTGGTEAFF; cdr3_nt: TGTGCTAGTGGTACCGGGACAGGGGGAACTGAAGCTTTCTTT
j_call: TRBJ1-6; clone_size: .; d_call: TRBD1; v_call: TRBV5-1; cdr3_aa: CASSSGQAEGSPLHF; cdr3_nt: TGCGCCAGCAGCTCCGGACAGGCAGAAGGGTCACCCCTCCACTTT
j_call: TRBJ1-4; clone_size: .; d_call: TRBD1; v_call: TRBV6-5; cdr3_aa: CASSLGDRDEKLFF; cdr3_nt: TGTGCCAGCAGTCTGGGGGACAGGGATGAAAAACTGTTTTTT
j_call: TRBJ2-1; clone_size: .; d_call: .; v_call: TRBV10-3; cdr3_aa: CAISARDEQFF; cdr3_nt: TGTGCCATCAGTGCACGGGATGAGCAGTTCTTC
j_call: TRBJ1-1; clone_size: .; d_call: .; v_call: TRBV19; cdr3_aa: CASNPRDTRQAFF; cdr3_nt: TGTGCCAGTAACCCCCGGGACACCCGACAAGCTTTCTTT
j_call: TRBJ1-1; clone_size: .; d_call: .; v_call: TRBV5-1; cdr3_aa: CASSSKTAKGTEAFF; cdr3_nt: TGCGCCAGCAGCTCGAAGACTGCGAAGGGGACTGAAGCTTTCTTT
j_call: TRBJ2-3; clone_size: .; d_call: TRBD2; v_call: TRBV6-5; cdr3_aa: CASTLSGGARDTQYF; cdr3_nt: TGTGCCAGCACCCTAAGCGGGGGGGCAAGGGATACGCAGTATTTT
j_call: TRBJ1-2; clone_size: .; d_call: .; v_call: TRBV4-1; cdr3_aa: CASSQERSGRPNYGYTF; cdr3_nt: TGCGCCAGCAGCCAAGAGCGCTCGGGGAGACCCAACTATGGCTACACCTTC
j_call: TRBJ2-2; clone_size: .; d_call: .; v_call: TRBV9; cdr3_aa: CASSVDAGVNTGELFF; cdr3_nt: TGTGCCAGCAGCGTAGACGCAGGGGTGAACACCGGGGAGCTGTTTTTT
j_call: TRBJ2-1; clone_size: .; d_call: TRBD2; v_call: TRBV6-6; cdr3_aa: CASRIGTSGYNEQFF; cdr3_nt: TGTGCCAGCAGGATCGGGACTAGCGGCTACAATGAGCAGTTCTTC
j_call: TRBJ1-5; clone_size: once; d_call: .; v_call: TRBV2; cdr3_aa: CASSPADSNQPQHF; cdr3_nt: TGTGCCAGCAGCCCAGCGGATAGCAATCAGCCCCAGCATTTT
j_call: TRBJ2-1; clone_size: .; d_call: .; v_call: TRBV19; cdr3_aa: CASTRLARAYNEQFF; cdr3_nt: TGTGCCAGTACCCGGCTAGCGAGAGCCTACAATGAGCAGTTCTTC
j_call: TRBJ1-2; clone_size: few; d_call: TRBD1; v_call: TRBV28; cdr3_aa: CASSGDRLALGYTF; cdr3_nt: TGTGCCAGCAGTGGGGACAGGTTGGCCCTTGGCTACACCTTC
j_call: TRBJ1-1; clone_size: .; d_call: .; v_call: TRBV9; cdr3_aa: CASSVGGPGGTTNEAFF; cdr3_nt: TGTGCCAGCAGCGTAGGGGGCCCGGGTGGAACGACGAATGAAGCTTTCTTT
j_call: TRBJ2-7; clone_size: few; d_call: TRBD2; v_call: TRBV5-4; cdr3_aa: CASSQDGTSGGYEQYF; cdr3_nt: TGTGCCAGCAGCCAAGATGGGACTAGCGGGGGCTACGAGCAGTACTTC
j_call: TRBJ2-3; clone_size: .; d_call: TRBD1; v_call: TRBV5-1; cdr3_aa: CASRSGTGAADTQYF; cdr3_nt: TGCGCCAGCAGATCCGGGACAGGGGCCGCAGATACGCAGTATTTT
j_call: TRBJ2-1; clone_size: .; d_call: TRBD1; v_call: TRBV6-6; cdr3_aa: CASSYPGTGGAFEQFF; cdr3_nt: TGTGCCAGCAGTTACCCCGGGACAGGGGGCGCGTTTGAGCAGTTCTTC
j_call: TRBJ1-1; clone_size: .; d_call: TRBD1; v_call: TRBV19; cdr3_aa: CASTRQGANTEAFF; cdr3_nt: TGTGCCAGTACCCGACAGGGGGCGAACACTGAAGCTTTCTTT